Sequencing of this T cell receptor beta chain was carried out in a study of T cell responses to AZD1222 COVID-19 vaccine. Per germline, CDR1 SGHTA and CDR2 FQGNSA. V was trimmed by 2 bases and J by 5 bases, leaving 14 bases between them. CDR3 length: 15 amino acids. Here immunoSEQ multiplex PCR was the method, and the copy in TCRdb shows in-frame clones only, minus some. In the table there are approximately 110,000 clones, more than 70% of which are singletons. The genes are TRBV7-2 and TRBJ2-3; D unresolved. Here the sequenced sample was peripheral blood, taken on day 0 of AZD1222 vaccination. The receptor was isolated from an adult in good health. In DNA, the CDR3 is TGTGCCAGCAGCTTAAGGGCGAGCCCGGGAGATACGCAGTATTTT. It translates to CASSLRASPGDTQYF.